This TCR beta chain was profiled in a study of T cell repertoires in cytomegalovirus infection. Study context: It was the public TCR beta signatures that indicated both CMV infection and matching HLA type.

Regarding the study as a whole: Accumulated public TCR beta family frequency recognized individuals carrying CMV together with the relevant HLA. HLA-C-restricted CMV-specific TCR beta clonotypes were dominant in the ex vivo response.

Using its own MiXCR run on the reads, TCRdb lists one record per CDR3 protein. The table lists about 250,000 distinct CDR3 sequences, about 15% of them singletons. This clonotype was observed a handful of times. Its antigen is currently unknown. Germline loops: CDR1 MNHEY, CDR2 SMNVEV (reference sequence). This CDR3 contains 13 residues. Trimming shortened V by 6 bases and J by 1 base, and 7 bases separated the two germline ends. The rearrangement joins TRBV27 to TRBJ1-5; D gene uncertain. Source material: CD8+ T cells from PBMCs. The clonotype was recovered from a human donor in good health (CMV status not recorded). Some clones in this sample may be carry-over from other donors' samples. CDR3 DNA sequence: TGTGCCAGCAGGGCCATAAGCAATCAGCCCCAGCATTTT. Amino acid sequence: CASRAISNQPQHF.